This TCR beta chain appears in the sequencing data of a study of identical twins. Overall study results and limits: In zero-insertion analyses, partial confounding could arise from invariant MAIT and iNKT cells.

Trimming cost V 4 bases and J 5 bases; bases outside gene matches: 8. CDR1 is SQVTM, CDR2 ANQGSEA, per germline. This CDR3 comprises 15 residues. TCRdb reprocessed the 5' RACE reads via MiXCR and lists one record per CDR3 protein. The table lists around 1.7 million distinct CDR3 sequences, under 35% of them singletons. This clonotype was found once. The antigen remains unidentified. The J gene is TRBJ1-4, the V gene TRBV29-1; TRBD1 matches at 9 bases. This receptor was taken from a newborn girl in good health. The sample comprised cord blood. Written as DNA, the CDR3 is TGCAGCGTTGGGGAAAACAGGGGGCAGAATGAAAAACTGTTTTTT. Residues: CSVGENRGQNEKLFF.